The 30 T cell receptor beta chains below come from one sample, sequenced in a study of regulatory T cells in long-lasting Graves disease. The time point denotes: newly diagnosed GD, antithyroid drugs for less than 3 months. PBMC-extracted RNA yielded the TCR library. Combining iRepertoire HTBI primers with Arm-PCR of CDR3 regions, the authors built TCR beta libraries. TCRdb re-derived calls from the multiplex PCR reads in MiXCR, one entry per CDR3 protein. The sample comprises about 520,000 distinct CDR3 sequences, approximately 12% of which are singletons, and 8.9% rests with the top ten. These data also featured in a second study, about T cells in Graves' hyperthyroidism and ophthalmopathy.

The material sequenced was peripheral blood mononuclear cells (PBMCs), taken at new diagnosis, from a patient treated with antithyroid drugs. Receptor source: a woman aged 25 to 39 with Graves disease.

This clonotype was found many times. The V call is TRBV2, the J call TRBJ2-7, with unresolved D. CDR1 and CDR2 from the germline V gene are SNHLY and FYNNEI. CDR3 length: 13 amino acids. Trimming shortened V by 8 bases and J by 1 base, and 12 bases separated the two germline ends. CDR3: CASAVAKSYEQYF. DNA for the CDR3: TGTGCCAGCGCTGTGGCTAAATCCTACGAGCAGTACTTC.

This clonotype was counted only a few times. In DNA form, the CDR3 reads TGTGCCAGTAGTATAGAAACCCCGGACAGAAGGAATTCACCCCTCCACTTT. Its translation: CASSIETPDRRNSPLHF. The genes are TRBV19 and TRBJ1-6; a possible D gene is TRBD1 (6 bases). Germline CDR1 reads LNHDA; CDR2 reads SQIVND (reference sequence). V shed 0 bases and J shed 7 bases, with 16 bases lying between them. The CDR3 totals 17 residues. The variable domain in full, with the rest retrieved from reference TRBV19 and TRBJ1-6, is DGGITQSPKYLFRKEGQNVTLSCEQNLNHDAMYWYRQDPGQGLRLIYYSQIVNDFQKGDIAEGYSVSREKKESFPLTVTSAQKNPTAFYLCASSIETPDRRNSPLHFGNGTRLTVT.

This clonotype appeared many times. This chain connects TRBV12-3 or TRBV12-4 to TRBJ1-3; no definite D call. The germline V and J ends were trimmed by 11 bases and 4 bases, with 9 bases remaining between them. The CDR3 spans 11 residues. The CDR3 DNA reads as TGTGCCGTCCTAACCGGAAACACCATATATTTT. This codes for CAVLTGNTIYF.

J is TRBJ1-1 and V is TRBV5-6; no definite D call. Looked up from germline, CDR1 is SGHDT and CDR2 is YYEEEE. V shed 3 bases and J shed 4 bases, with 10 bases lying between them. This CDR3 has 13 residues. CDR3 sequence (DNA): TGTGCCAGCAGCTCCAGACATCCCACTGAAGCTTTCTTT. Translated: CASSSRHPTEAFF.

This clonotype came up many times. The rearrangement links TRBV20-1 to TRBJ1-5; 10 positions agree with TRBD1. CDR1 and CDR2 from the germline V gene are DFQATT and SNEGSKA (reference sequence). The V segment lost 2 bases and the J segment 8 bases; nucleotides outside the gene matches: 6. CDR3 size: 14 residues. CDR3 DNA: TGCAGTGCTAGACGCGACAGGGGGCATGAGCCCCAGCATTTT. It yields the protein CSARRDRGHEPQHF.

This chain links TRBV30 with TRBJ2-1, with D unresolved. The germline gives CDR1 GTSNPN, CDR2 SVGIG (reference sequence). There are 14 residues in the CDR3. The V end lost 4 bases, the J end lost 5 bases, and 15 bases lay between the germline ends. Here the CDR3 reads CAWTPWHGNNEQFF. In DNA, the CDR3 is TGTGCCTGGACCCCGTGGCACGGCAACAATGAGCAGTTCTTC.

This clonotype has a count of ten or more. This chain connects TRBV30 to TRBJ1-1; no clear D gene. V was clipped by 1 base and J by 4 bases, with 16 bases between them. The CDR3 length is 15 residues. Per germline, CDR1 GTSNPN and CDR2 SVGIG (reference sequence). The CDR3 DNA reads as TGTGCCTGGAGTGATAAGACACGTCACGGCACTGAAGCTTTCTTT. Its protein is CAWSDKTRHGTEAFF. The complete variable domain, with remaining parts taken from reference TRBV30 and TRBJ1-1, reads SQTIHQWPATLVQPVGSPLSLECTVEGTSNPNLYWYRQAAGRGLQLLFYSVGIGQISSEVPQNLSASRPQDRQFILSSKKLLLSDSGFYLCAWSDKTRHGTEAFFGQGTRLTVV.

This clonotype was detected ten times or more. The chain employs TRBV7-2 and TRBJ2-1; D is unresolved. This CDR3 contains 12 residues. Trimming removed 4 bases from V and 6 bases from J, with 7 bases in between. The germline gives CDR1 SGHTA, CDR2 FQGNSA. CDR3 region: CASSSDTNEQFF. The CDR3, as DNA: TGTGCCAGCAGCTCCGATACCAATGAGCAGTTCTTC. Full variable domain (missing parts from reference TRBV7-2 and TRBJ2-1): GAGVSQSPSNKVTEKGKDVELRCDPISGHTALYWYRQSLGQGLEFLIYFQGNSAPDKSGLPSDRFSAERTGGSVSTLTIQRTQQEDSAVYLCASSSDTNEQFFGPGTRLTVL.

CDR3 bases: TGTGCCAGCGAAACGCATGAAAAACTGTTTTTT. This gives the protein CASETHEKLFF. This chain links TRBV28 with TRBJ1-4; D not resolved. Germline V gene lookup returns CDR1 MDHEN and CDR2 SYDVKM. V shed 8 bases and J shed 6 bases, with 7 bases lying between them. The CDR3 contains 11 residues.

On this clonotype: This likely came from a read error, as a far larger clone is one base away. This likely comes from a read error, as the CDR3 has no conserved phenylalanine or tryptophan at its end. The V and J genes are TRBV2 and TRBJ2-5, with TRBD2 matching over 9 bases. The J call is in doubt because the DNA end fits TRBJ2-1 better. Germline lookup yields CDR1 SNHLY and CDR2 FYNNEI. CDR3 length: 15 amino acids. CDR3 protein: CASSEGLAGLNEQFS. The CDR3, as DNA: TGTGCCAGCAGTGAAGGGCTAGCGGGGCTCAATGAGCAGTTCTCC.

This clonotype was counted many times. The gene calls are TRBV20-1 and TRBJ2-1, with TRBD1 identical over 12 bases. Germline loops: CDR1 DFQATT, CDR2 SNEGSKA (reference sequence). CDR3 length equals 15 residues. With V trimmed by 0 bases and J by 7 bases, 4 bases remained unmatched. CDR3 in amino acids: CSAREGTGGRNEQFF. The DNA for the CDR3 is TGCAGTGCTAGAGAGGGGACAGGGGGCCGGAATGAGCAGTTCTTC.

This sequence joins TRBV11-3 and TRBJ2-1; 9 bases agree with TRBD2. Germline values: CDR1 SGHNT, CDR2 YENEEA. With 1 base clipped from V and 7 bases from J, the junction kept 8 bases outside the gene matches. The CDR3 length is 16 residues. The CDR3 bases are TGTGCCAGCAGCTTAGGAGGGACTAGCAGGGGAAATGAGCAGTTCTTC. Amino acids: CASSLGGTSRGNEQFF.

This clonotype came up many times. The chain is built from TRBV2 and TRBJ2-5; TRBD1 matches at 9 bases. This CDR3 contains 15 residues. CDR1 and CDR2 from the germline V gene are SNHLY and FYNNEI. After removal of 6 bases from V and 5 bases from J, the junction contained 10 bases not matched to a gene. CDR3 protein: CASRSRDRERETQYF. The DNA for the CDR3 is TGTGCCAGCAGGTCCCGGGACAGGGAACGGGAGACCCAGTACTTC.

This clonotype showed up many times. The chain couples TRBV5-1 to TRBJ2-2; possible D gene TRBD1, 6 bases. V was cut by 4 bases and J by 2 bases, with 15 bases left in between. CDR3 length equals 16 residues. From germline, CDR1 is SGHRS and CDR2 YFSETQ. Written as DNA, the CDR3 is TGCGCCAGCAGCGACAACAGGGCTGGAAACACCGGGGAGCTGTTTTTT. Translating gives CASSDNRAGNTGELFF.

This CDR3 is CASSWDILNTEAFF. CDR3 in DNA: TGTGCCAGCAGTTGGGACATCTTGAACACTGAAGCTTTCTTT. This chain connects TRBV5-6 to TRBJ1-1; TRBD1 might be the D (6 bases). This CDR3 has 14 amino acids. Germline lookup yields CDR1 SGHDT and CDR2 YYEEEE. Trimming shortened V by 5 bases and J by 0 bases, and 11 bases separated the two germline ends.

This clonotype was seen only a few times. The V gene is TRBV6-1, the J gene TRBJ2-5, with 10 positions matching TRBD2. The last part of the DNA fits TRBJ2-1 better; the J call may be wrong. CDR3 size: 16 residues. CDR1 and CDR2 from the germline V gene are MNHNS and SASEGT. The CDR3 DNA reads as TGTGCCAGCAGGTCCGTAGCGGGGGGAAATTACAATGAGCAGTTCTTC. Protein sequence: CASRSVAGGNYNEQFF.

This clonotype was observed a handful of times. CDR3 loop: CASSQTHSRNTEAFF. The CDR3 nucleotides are TGTGCCAGCAGCCAAACTCACAGCCGGAACACTGAAGCTTTCTTT. This chain links TRBV3-1 with TRBJ1-1, with D unclear. The germline V and J ends were trimmed by 2 bases and 1 base, with 11 bases remaining between them. The germline V gene has CDR1 LGHDT and CDR2 YNNKEL (reference sequence). The CDR3 loop spans 15 amino acids.

This clonotype came up once. This may come from a read error, since a much larger clone is one base off. The V and J genes are TRBV30 and TRBJ2-7; TRBD1 matches 10 bases. Germline values: CDR1 GTSNPN, CDR2 SVGIG (reference sequence). The CDR3 runs to 13 residues. CDR3 residues: CACLRDRGHEQSF. Written as DNA, the CDR3 is TGTGCCTGTCTAAGGGACAGGGGCCACGAGCAGTCCTTC.

The table lists this clonotype with many counts. The rearrangement links TRBV7-2 to TRBJ2-1, with a possible D match to TRBD2 (6 bases). V was shortened by 1 base and J by 4 bases, with 14 bases between the two germline ends. The germline gives CDR1 SGHTA, CDR2 FQGNSA. There are 16 residues in the CDR3. The CDR3 loop is CASSLGSGSGYNEQFF. The CDR3, as DNA: TGTGCCAGCAGCTTAGGTTCGGGTAGCGGTTACAATGAGCAGTTCTTC.

This clonotype appeared many times. The rearrangement joins TRBV6-1 to TRBJ1-1, with D tentatively TRBD1 (6 bases). This CDR3 region has 15 residues. The germline V and J ends were trimmed by 5 bases and 0 bases, with 13 bases remaining between them. CDR1 is MNHNS, CDR2 SASEGT, per germline. CDR3 loop: CASSLGGGVNTEAFF. CDR3 DNA sequence: TGTGCCAGCAGTCTGGGGGGGGGCGTGAACACTGAAGCTTTCTTT.

The table lists this clonotype with a few counts. V usage is TRBV7-4 and J usage is TRBJ1-1, with unresolved D. Trimming took 0 bases from V and 1 from J, leaving 6 bases between them. CDR1 is SGHVT and CDR2 is SQSDAQ in the germline V gene. The CDR3 consists of 14 residues. In DNA, the CDR3 is TGTGCCAGCAGCTTAGCGAGGGAGAACACTGAAGCTTTCTTT. Protein product: CASSLARENTEAFF.

This clonotype has at least ten counts. The J gene is TRBJ2-7, the V gene TRBV6-1, with D tentatively TRBD1 (6 bases). Trimming stripped 10 bases from V and 1 base from J, with 14 bases between. The germline gives CDR1 MNHNS, CDR2 SASEGT. The CDR3 covers 13 residues. The CDR3 reads CAIGDTLSYEQYF. In nucleotides, the CDR3 is TGTGCCATAGGGGACACCCTTTCCTACGAGCAGTACTTC.

At least ten counts were recorded for this clonotype. The DNA for the CDR3 is TGCAGCGTTGATATGACAGGGACGGGCAAAAACATTCAGTACTTC. Translation: CSVDMTGTGKNIQYF. This chain joins TRBV29-1 and TRBJ2-4; 7 bases match TRBD1. V shed 3 bases and J 3 bases; nucleotides not matched to a gene: 8. Germline CDR1 is SQVTM and CDR2 is ANQGSEA. This CDR3 comprises 15 residues.

This clonotype was found a few times. The gene calls are TRBV24-1 and TRBJ2-1; D possibly matches TRBD1 or TRBD2 (5 bases each). Germline assignment: CDR1 KGHDR and CDR2 SFDVKD. V was pared by 9 bases and J by 4 bases, with 18 bases between. CDR3 size: 15 residues. The CDR3: CATSSGPWGYNEQFF. Here the CDR3 DNA reads TGTGCCACCTCCTCGGGCCCGTGGGGGTACAATGAGCAGTTCTTC.

The V gene is TRBV24-1, the J gene TRBJ2-3, with TRBD2 matching over 10 bases. With V trimmed by 3 bases and J by 2 bases, 7 bases remained unmatched. CDR1 is KGHDR and CDR2 is SFDVKD in the germline V gene. The CDR3 length is 17 residues. The CDR3, as DNA: TGTGCCACCAGTGATCCCAGAGCGGGAGGGCCCACAGATACGCAGTATTTT. Protein sequence: CATSDPRAGGPTDTQYF.

This clonotype occurred many times. The rearrangement links TRBV12-3 or TRBV12-4 to TRBJ1-1; no firm D call. The CDR3 is 14 residues long. Trimming took 5 bases from V and 6 from J, leaving 16 bases between them. CDR3 DNA: TGTGCCAGCAGTCCGAACCTCGGCGTCGCTGAAGCTTTCTTT. Its protein is CASSPNLGVAEAFF.

This clonotype was seen many times. The chain joins TRBV10-3 to TRBJ1-5; weak D call: TRBD1 (5 bases). CDR3 length: 13 amino acids. Trimming pared 7 bases from V and 4 bases from J, leaving 11 bases between. In germline, CDR1 is ENHRY, CDR2 SYGVKD. The CDR3 sequence: CAITGDPNQPQHF. CDR3 nucleotides: TGTGCCATCACGGGGGACCCAAATCAGCCCCAGCATTTT.

This clonotype appeared many times. This chain links TRBV18 with TRBJ1-2; 9 nucleotides align to TRBD1. This CDR3 comprises 13 residues. Germline values: CDR1 KGHSH, CDR2 LQKENI. The junction had 2 bases not matched to a gene; V was cut back by 2 bases and J by 7 bases. CDR3 nucleotide sequence: TGTGCCAGCTCACCAGAGACAGGGGGTGGCTACACCTTC. It specifies CASSPETGGGYTF.

The sample holds many counts of this clonotype. The V gene is TRBV6-2 or TRBV6-3, the J gene TRBJ1-1; possibly TRBD1 for D (5 bases). The germline gives CDR1 MNHEY, CDR2 SVGEGT. Trimming pared 4 bases from V and 0 bases from J, leaving 18 bases between. The CDR3 extends over 17 amino acids. In nucleotides, the CDR3 is TGTGCCAGCAGTTTCCTCAGAGGGACGTTGATGAACACTGAAGCTTTCTTT. Translated, it gives CASSFLRGTLMNTEAFF.

This clonotype was recorded at least ten times. J is TRBJ2-1 and V is TRBV9; D uncertain. V was cut by 1 base and J by 6 bases, with 11 bases left in between. Germline V CDR1 and CDR2: SGDLS, YYNGEE. This CDR3 is built from 14 residues. CDR3 amino acids: CASSVFGASNEQFF. For the CDR3, the DNA is TGTGCCAGCAGCGTATTTGGAGCTTCCAATGAGCAGTTCTTC.